This T cell receptor (beta chain) was profiled in a study of T-cell memory formation after mild COVID-19. The study, taken as a whole, reports: CD4/CD8 balance held among clones contracting day 15 to 85, and later expanders leaned CD4+.

CDR1 is SGHVS, CDR2 FNYEAQ, per germline. Trimming shortened V by 5 bases and J by 4 bases, and 17 bases separated the two germline ends. The CDR3 contains 15 residues. Via MiXCR, TCRdb re-called the 5' RACE reads, giving one row per CDR3 protein. This sample has approximately 240,000 distinct CDR3 sequences, with approximately 16% found just once. Note on this clonotype: Its antigen is currently unknown.

The chain employs TRBV7-6 and TRBJ2-5, with TRBD1 as a possible D gene (5 bases). The receptor was derived from a man aged 18 to 30 who had mild COVID-19 (a few samples of this study predate the infection). Cell type and time point are not known. Material for sequencing was PBMCs or a T cell subset sorted from them (not recorded which). The CDR3 loop is CASSKGVLGGETQYF. The DNA of the CDR3 is TGTGCCAGCAGCAAAGGGGTCTTAGGCGGAGAGACCCAGTACTTC.